A single sample gave rise to the 30 T cell receptor beta chains below, sequenced in a study of early T cells in non-severe SARS-CoV-2 infection. TCRdb called the 5' RACE reads again in MiXCR, with one record for every CDR3 protein. The table records about 64,000 distinct CDR3 sequences, around 20% of them present only once. The sample here was whole blood, taken at baseline. All receptors come from an adult who was a healthcare worker with PCR-confirmed SARS-CoV-2 infection or an uninfected control (not recorded which).

The sample holds a few counts of this clonotype. V gene TRBV7-6 combines with J gene TRBJ1-6; D call uncertain. The germline V gene encodes CDR1 SGHVS and CDR2 FNYEAQ. V lost 2 bases, J lost 9 bases, and 5 bases lay in between. The CDR3 is 12 residues long. The CDR3 DNA follows: TGTGCCAGCAGCTTACCTCTTTCACCCCTCCACTTT. Its translation is CASSLPLSPLHF.

This clonotype was counted at least ten times. The rearrangement uses TRBV7-9 and TRBJ2-7; D unclear. The CDR3 is made up of 13 amino acids. Germline assignment: CDR1 SEHNR and CDR2 FQNEAQ (reference sequence). Deletions cut 5 bases from V and 1 base from J, with 9 bases between. The CDR3 bases are TGTGCCAGCAGCCCGGATGGGTCCTACGAGCAGTACTTC. It translates to CASSPDGSYEQYF.

In its sample, this clonotype was seen many times. J is TRBJ1-5 and V is TRBV6-1; no definite D call. V was cut by 4 bases and J by 4 bases, with 11 bases left in between. The length of the CDR3 is 14 residues. Germline-derived CDR1 and CDR2 are MNHNS and SASEGT. Written as DNA, the CDR3 is TGTGCCAGCAGTGGGATCTCGCGGAATCAGCCCCAGCATTTT. Translated, it gives CASSGISRNQPQHF.

With regard to this clonotype: A read error may account for a junction end that differs from germline. This chain links TRBV7-9 with TRBJ1-1; weak D call: TRBD1 (5 bases). Germline values: CDR1 SEHNR, CDR2 FQNEAQ (reference sequence). The CDR3 consists of 16 residues. The CDR3 reads CACSPPGSPSNTEAFF. The DNA of the CDR3 is TGTGCCTGCAGCCCTCCAGGGTCCCCCTCAAACACTGAAGCTTTCTTT. The entire variable domain, with the rest obtained from reference TRBV7-9 and TRBJ1-1, is as follows: DTGVSQNPRHKITKRGQNVTFRCDPISEHNRLYWYRQTLGQGPEFLTYFQNEAQLEKSRLLSDRFSAERPKGSFSTLEIQRTEQGDSAMYLCACSPPGSPSNTEAFFGQGTRLTVV.

The chain has TRBV20-1 and TRBJ2-6; possible D gene TRBD1, 5 bases. Trimming removed 2 bases from V and 0 bases from J, with 11 bases in between. The CDR3 contains 16 residues. Germline assignment: CDR1 DFQATT and CDR2 SNEGSKA (reference sequence). CDR3 in DNA: TGCAGTGCTAGACAGGGTGGGGTCTCTGGGGCCAACGTCCTGACTTTC. The encoded protein is CSARQGGVSGANVLTF.

CDR3 protein: CASSRGLDPNEQFF. CDR3 in DNA: TGTGCCAGCAGCCGCGGCTTGGACCCCAATGAGCAGTTCTTC. The rearrangement uses TRBV7-9 and TRBJ2-1, with D uncertain. Trimming stripped 5 bases from V and 6 bases from J, with 14 bases between. Germline CDR1 SEHNR, CDR2 FQNEAQ (reference sequence). The CDR3 is made up of 14 amino acids.

The chain carries TRBV4-1 and TRBJ1-2, with TRBD1 identical over 7 bases. The CDR3 runs to 16 residues. The germline V gene encodes CDR1 MGHRA and CDR2 YSYEKL. V was clipped by 0 bases and J by 7 bases; unmatched bases: 11. The CDR3, as DNA: TGCGCCAGCAGCCAAGACGGGTTTGGGAAGGGGGCTGGCTACACCTTC. It is translated as CASSQDGFGKGAGYTF.

This clonotype was detected a few times. This sequence joins TRBV20-1 and TRBJ1-1; maybe TRBD1 (5 bases). The V end was cut by 6 bases, the J end by 9 bases, with 20 bases between. The CDR3 is made up of 13 amino acids. Germline V CDR1 and CDR2: DFQATT, SNEGSKA (reference sequence). The CDR3 reads CSATTGTAKQAFF. CDR3 DNA sequence: TGCAGTGCCACCACCGGGACCGCCAAGCAAGCTTTCTTT.

J is TRBJ1-2 and V is TRBV20-1, with D possibly matching TRBD1 (6 bases). The CDR3 is 12 residues long. Trimming shortened V by 3 bases and J by 8 bases, and 13 bases separated the two germline ends. Germline V gene data show CDR1 as DFQATT and CDR2 as SNEGSKA (reference sequence). Here the CDR3 reads CSASFRGRGYTF. The CDR3 coding sequence is TGCAGTGCTAGTTTCAGGGGCCGGGGCTACACCTTC.

The V and J genes are TRBV12-3 or TRBV12-4 and TRBJ2-2, with a tentative D call TRBD2 (6 bases). The CDR3 runs 13 residues. Deletions cut 10 bases from V and 4 bases from J, with 13 bases between. DNA for the CDR3: TGTGCCACCCAAGGAGGGTTCACCGGGGAGCTGTTTTTT. Translation gives CATQGGFTGELFF.

This clonotype was observed a few times. The V and J genes are TRBV5-1 and TRBJ1-2; D is uncertain. This CDR3 has 14 amino acids. Trimming removed 0 bases at V and 6 bases at J, with 12 bases between. Germline assignment: CDR1 SGHRS and CDR2 YFSETQ. The DNA of the CDR3 is TGCGCCAGCAGCTTGGCTCTCACGGGCGATGGCTACACCTTC. This translates into CASSLALTGDGYTF.

This clonotype was counted between two and nine times. This sequence joins TRBV4-1 and TRBJ1-1; perhaps TRBD1 as D (6 bases). This CDR3 has 14 amino acids. The V end lost 4 bases, the J end lost 4 bases, and 13 bases lay between the germline ends. Germline CDR1 and CDR2: MGHRA and YSYEKL. The DNA for the CDR3 is TGCGCCAGCAGCCGCCAACAGGGAACCACTGAAGCTTTCTTT. Translated, it gives CASSRQQGTTEAFF.

The table lists this clonotype with a few counts. The rearrangement uses TRBV24-1 and TRBJ1-5; D gene unclear. The CDR3 spans 13 residues. The ends were cut back, 7 bases at V and 0 bases at J, with 6 bases in the middle. Per the germline V gene, CDR1 is KGHDR and CDR2 is SFDVKD. CDR3 region: CATRRYSNQPQHF. DNA for the CDR3: TGTGCCACCAGACGTTATAGCAATCAGCCCCAGCATTTT.

The CDR3 protein is CASSLRRELTF. Here the CDR3 DNA reads TGTGCCAGCAGTTTAAGACGGGAACTCACCTTC. The chain links TRBV6-2 or TRBV6-3 to TRBJ1-2; no definite D call. Germline V gene lookup returns CDR1 MNHEY and CDR2 SVGEGT. V was trimmed by 4 bases and J by 13 bases, leaving 13 bases between them. This CDR3 contains 11 residues.

This clonotype was seen many times. V is TRBV25-1 and J is TRBJ1-6; possible D gene TRBD1, 6 bases. Germline lookup yields CDR1 MGHDK and CDR2 SYGVNS. Trimming removed 8 bases at V and 8 bases at J, with 16 bases between. The CDR3 contains 14 residues. The CDR3: CASSRQVEHSPLHF. The CDR3 DNA sequence: TGTGCCAGCTCGAGACAGGTTGAACATTCACCCCTCCACTTT.

This rearrangement joins TRBV10-3 to TRBJ2-2, with TRBD2 matching 10 bases. Germline trimming cut 4 bases from V and 4 bases from J; bases unmatched to any gene: 3. CDR1 is ENHRY and CDR2 is SYGVKD in the germline V gene. The CDR3 runs 15 residues. CDR3 bases: TGTGCCATCAGTGGTACTAGCGGGGCCACCGGGGAGCTGTTTTTT. Amino acids: CAISGTSGATGELFF.

This clonotype has more than one count but fewer than ten. The gene calls are TRBV3-1 and TRBJ2-3; D unclear. Germline CDR1 LGHDT, CDR2 YNNKEL (reference sequence). The V gene lost 1 base and the J gene lost 4 bases, with 9 bases spanning the gap. This CDR3 region has 14 residues. CDR3 protein: CASSQAGAPDTQYF. CDR3 coding DNA: TGTGCCAGCAGCCAAGCAGGAGCGCCAGATACGCAGTATTTT.

Only a few counts were recorded for this clonotype. CDR3 residues: CASSLAGGAPTGNTIYF. The CDR3 nucleotides are TGTGCCAGCAGCTTAGCGGGGGGGGCCCCGACGGGAAACACCATATATTTT. This rearrangement joins TRBV7-8 to TRBJ1-3, with D possibly TRBD1 on 6 matching bases. Germline CDR1 and CDR2: SGHVS and FQNEAQ. The CDR3 is 17 amino acids. V was pared by 0 bases and J by 4 bases, with 16 bases between.

The chain combines TRBV19 with TRBJ1-2; TRBD1 matches at 9 bases. With V trimmed by 5 bases and J by 7 bases, 5 bases remained unmatched. Germline V CDR1 and CDR2: LNHDA, SQIVND (reference sequence). CDR3 length equals 13 residues. The CDR3 here is CASSPRDRVGYTF. CDR3 nucleotides: TGTGCCAGTAGTCCGCGGGACAGGGTTGGCTACACCTTC.

The J gene is TRBJ1-2, the V gene TRBV7-9; no definite D call. The germline V gene has CDR1 SEHNR and CDR2 FQNEAQ (reference sequence). V gave up 1 base and J gave up 0 bases, with 9 bases separating them. This CDR3 spans 15 amino acids. The CDR3 DNA reads as TGTGCCAGCAGCTTAGACCAGGCAGCTAACTATGGCTACACCTTC. Residues: CASSLDQAANYGYTF.

This clonotype was observed a few times. The chain has TRBV2 and TRBJ1-6, with D possibly matching TRBD1 (6 bases). The CDR3 is 16 residues long. Looked up from germline, CDR1 is SNHLY and CDR2 is FYNNEI. V gave up 5 bases and J gave up 5 bases, with 16 bases separating them. The CDR3 loop reads CASSFQGTANNSPLHF. In DNA, the CDR3 is TGTGCCAGCAGTTTCCAGGGGACGGCGAATAATTCACCCCTCCACTTT. Filled out from reference TRBV2 and TRBJ1-6, the complete variable domain reads EPEVTQTPSHQVTQMGQEVILRCVPISNHLYFYWYRQILGQKVEFLVSFYNNEISEKSEIFDDQFSVERPDGSNFTLKIRSTKLEDSAMYFCASSFQGTANNSPLHFGNGTRLTVT.

V usage is TRBV4-1 and J usage is TRBJ2-3, with 8 bases fitting TRBD1. The CDR3 has 16 amino acids. The V gene end was trimmed by 1 base and the J gene end by 2 bases; junction bases not matched to a gene: 5. Germline CDR1 MGHRA, CDR2 YSYEKL. In nucleotides, the CDR3 is TGCGCCAGCAGCCAAGGAAACAGGGGGTACACAGATACGCAGTATTTT. Translation: CASSQGNRGYTDTQYF.

This clonotype was detected only a few times. The rearrangement uses TRBV6-1 and TRBJ1-1; D call uncertain. The germline V gene encodes CDR1 MNHNS and CDR2 SASEGT. The CDR3 contains 12 residues. The V and J ends lost 6 bases and 5 bases respectively, with 10 bases between them. The CDR3 nucleotides are TGTGCCAGCAGGGCACCCGGGACTGAAGCTTTCTTT. Protein sequence: CASRAPGTEAFF.

This clonotype was seen repeatedly, ten times or more. V usage is TRBV28 and J usage is TRBJ1-1; D gene uncertain. V gave up 5 bases and J gave up 4 bases, with 14 bases separating them. CDR3 length: 14 amino acids. Germline lookup yields CDR1 MDHEN and CDR2 SYDVKM. The CDR3 is CASSPRGGSTEAFF. Written as DNA, the CDR3 is TGTGCCAGCAGTCCCCGTGGAGGGAGCACTGAAGCTTTCTTT.

This clonotype was observed a few times. This chain connects TRBV6-1 to TRBJ1-5; D not certain. From germline, CDR1 is MNHNS and CDR2 SASEGT. The CDR3 has 13 amino acids. Trimming took 7 bases from V and 2 from J, leaving 9 bases between them. CDR3 bases: TGTGCCAGCATGGCTACAGGCAATCAGCCCCAGCATTTT. As protein: CASMATGNQPQHF.

This clonotype was counted ten times or more. V and J are TRBV7-9 and TRBJ1-1, with D possibly matching TRBD1 (5 bases). Germline loops: CDR1 SEHNR, CDR2 FQNEAQ (reference sequence). Trimming took off 0 bases at V and 11 bases at J, with 13 bases between the two ends. This CDR3 region has 13 residues. The CDR3 DNA sequence: TGTGCCAGCAGCTTAGCGATGGAGGGGCATGCTTTCTTT. It is translated as CASSLAMEGHAFF.

This clonotype was detected many times. The genes are TRBV7-3 and TRBJ2-3; D gene ambiguous. Trimming cost V 4 bases and J 3 bases, with 11 bases left between them. The CDR3 loop spans 14 amino acids. The germline V gene has CDR1 SGHTA and CDR2 FQGTGA. Here the CDR3 reads CASSSSAPTDTQYF. CDR3 coding DNA: TGTGCCAGCAGCTCTTCGGCGCCGACAGATACGCAGTATTTT.

This clonotype was observed a few times. The genes are TRBV12-3 or TRBV12-4 and TRBJ2-1; no reliable D call. This CDR3 is built from 10 residues. Trimming stripped 11 bases from V and 10 bases from J, with 12 bases between. DNA of the CDR3: TGTGCCCATTGGGTTGGAGAGCAGTTCTTC. It translates to CAHWVGEQFF.

In its sample, this clonotype was seen many times. The chain combines TRBV7-9 with TRBJ2-1, with unresolved D. V gave up 5 bases and J gave up 4 bases, with 3 bases separating them. Germline V gene data show CDR1 as SEHNR and CDR2 as FQNEAQ (reference sequence). This CDR3 has 11 amino acids. The CDR3 DNA reads TGTGCCAGCAGCCCTTACAATGAGCAGTTCTTC. Translating gives CASSPYNEQFF.

The genes are TRBV20-1 and TRBJ1-4; D is unresolved. Trimming took 0 bases from V and 4 from J, leaving 15 bases between them. The CDR3 is 16 amino acids. Germline-derived CDR1 and CDR2 are DFQATT and SNEGSKA (reference sequence). The CDR3 nucleotides read TGCAGTGCTAGAGATTATACAGCATCCTATAATGAAAAACTGTTTTTT. Translating gives CSARDYTASYNEKLFF.